This T cell receptor beta chain is from a study of blood T cells in healthy people across ages (dated by TCRdb to between 2014 and 2017). In the study overall: In model experiments, roughly one uniquely barcoded TCR beta cDNA molecule per two T cells was captured by template switching. The study measured age-related changes in TCR beta repertoire diversity using deep sequencing normalized with unique cDNA molecular identifiers. Four age groups were formed from the donors: young (average roughly 15 years), middle-aged (around 37), aged (62) and long-lived (roughly 81). To avoid experimental bias, donors of different ages were distributed randomly across sequencing lanes. Using the same blood draw, the study looked at two additional independent replicas of 1 million unique cDNA reads for two donors, one aged 18 to 30 and the other aged 80 or older.

From a lookup of the germline V gene, CDR1 and CDR2 are MNHEY and SVGAGI. Counted from cysteine to phenylalanine, this CDR3 has 13 amino acids. This entry keeps only the CDR3 DNA: 39 bases, framed from base 1. Compared with germline, V lacks 6 bases and J lacks 10 bases; bases without a gene match: 8. Comments on this clonotype: Its antigen specificity is not known. The input lacks base qualities; no much larger clone sits a single base away.

The donors were about 40 Caucasian individuals from Russia, aged roughly 6 to 100 years, who were systemically healthy. About 10 milliliters of peripheral blood were drawn from each donor into EDTA-treated Vacutainer tubes. PBMCs were isolated by Ficoll-Paque density-gradient centrifugation, with at least 6.5 million obtained per sample. Trizol reagent was used to extract total RNA from PBMCs, with at least 6 micrograms per sample. For every donor, an aliquot of PBMCs went through flow cytometry to measure the percentages of naive CD45RAhigh/CD27high T cells. What the research found in general, with its limitations: Estimates of total diversity based on one million sequenced T cells were regarded as lower bounds and as underestimates. Bulk unsorted PBMC profiling prevented conclusive comparison of naive and antigen-experienced compartments. As age increased, observed TCR beta diversity per million T cells dropped in a roughly linear way, and a significant reduction was already evident by age around 41. There was a strong correlation between observed TCR beta diversity and the percentage of naive T cells measured by flow cytometry. Compared with the aged group, more naive CD4+ T cells, fewer expanded clones and increased TCR diversity were shown by the long-lived group, suggesting age selection. Donor CMV infection status was unknown, potentially confounding age-related changes in expanded clonotypes.

Library generation was performed with 5' RACE. The instrument given in TCRdb is Illumina HiSeq 2500. A second roughly 6 to 12 cycle PCR used a sample-barcoded 5' primer and a J-beta primer mix. A unique molecular identifier was introduced onto each TCR beta cDNA molecule by a template-switch 5' adaptor carrying 12 random nucleotides. Each sample yielded at least 2.5 million CDR3-containing paired-end reads. First-strand cDNA synthesis was performed from all RNA using the Mint cDNA synthesis kit, with priming by a TRBC-specific oligonucleotide. Following uracil-DNA glycosylase treatment, a first 18-cycle PCR with universal primers M1SS and BC2_uni_R was performed on all cDNA. On the authors' methods: Each sample was normalized by randomly selecting 1 million high-quality reads, each carrying a distinct molecular identifier. Reads sharing molecular identifiers were discarded rather than binned into consensus sequences. CDR3 identification, clonotype clustering and error correction used MiTCR with a Q25 quality threshold and the strictest error-elimination algorithm. A nonparametric unseen species model with Euler transformation was used to estimate lower-bound total TCR beta diversity. The public reads were reprocessed in TCRdb via fastp at Q25 and MiXCR, keeping in-frame beta chains. Merged by CDR3 protein, the rows form single entries marked with the most common genes and DNA. The authors' filters were not applied to this entry. For this sample there are about 1.4 million distinct CDR3 sequences; roughly 60% appear just once. Of the sample, over 5% falls within the top ten clones.

This sequence uses TRBV6-5 and TRBJ2-1; TRBD1 matches 8 bases in the middle. Sequencing used blood. The source of this sequence is a man younger than 30 in good health. The CDR3 reads as follows: CASRSQGVREQFF. The bases are TGTGCCAGCAGATCACAGGGGGTCAGGGAGCAGTTCTTC.